These T cell receptor beta chains were read from a single sample in a study of shared clonotypes between healthy human individuals. Data came from immunoSEQ multiplex PCR; TCRdb stores just in-frame clones and leaves some out. The sample has 950,000 to 1,200,000 clones, about 72% seen once. The specimen sequenced was memory CD4+ T cells from PBMCs. The receptors were sampled from a man aged 18 to 35 in good health. Some clones in this sample may be carry-over from other donors' samples. Each CDR3 is given with its conserved first and last residue. The order of the fields is J gene, D gene, V gene, clone size, CDR3 DNA, CDR3 protein. D genes are given only for firm matches. Clone sizes are given selectively: once, few, many, or a class where the clone is expanded.

TRBJ1-3 - TRBV7-9 - TGTGCCAGCAGCTTACAGGCAGGGCTTGGAAACACCATATATTTT CASSLQAGLGNTIYF
TRBJ2-5 - TRBV5-6 once TGTGCCAGCAGCTTGGACGGAACTGGGTGGGGGGAGACCCAGTACTTC CASSLDGTGWGETQYF
TRBJ2-1 - TRBV10-1 - TGCGCCAGCAGTGAGTCTACGGGTTACGGGACTTTCTCCTACAATGAGCAGTTCTTC CASSESTGYGTFSYNEQFF
TRBJ2-3 TRBD2 TRBV9 - TGTGCCAGCACCAGAAGCGGGAGGGCCTTCGATACGCAGTATTTT CASTRSGRAFDTQYF
TRBJ2-7 - TRBV27 - TGTGCCAGCAGCCAAGCCGCCGGGGCTCCAGACGAGCAGTACTTC CASSQAAGAPDEQYF
TRBJ1-1 - TRBV6-1 few TGTGCCAGCAGTGAAGGACGGCTCACTGAAGCTTTCTTT CASSEGRLTEAFF
TRBJ1-2 TRBD1 TRBV18 few TGTGCCAGCTCCCTAGATTTATCCGGGACAGGGGGCTCTGGCTACACCTTC CASSLDLSGTGGSGYTF
TRBJ2-5 - TRBV9 - TGTGCCAGCAGCGTAGGTGGCGGACAAGAGACCCAGTACTTC CASSVGGGQETQYF
TRBJ2-2 - TRBV18 - TGTGCCAGCACCCCACTAATTGCGCCGAACACCGGGGAGCTGTTTTTT CASTPLIAPNTGELFF
TRBJ2-5 - TRBV28 - TGTGCCAGCAGTTTTTTCCGGCATTCAGAGACCCAGTACTTC CASSFFRHSETQYF
TRBJ1-5 - TRBV6-1 - TGTGCCAGCAGTTTTTCGATCGGGGGTGATCAGCCCCAGCATTTT CASSFSIGGDQPQHF
TRBJ1-1 TRBD1 TRBV5-5 - TGTGCCAGCAGCATCGGACAGGGGGCGGATATCACTGAAGCTTTCTTT CASSIGQGADITEAFF
TRBJ2-5 - TRBV7-3 - TGTGCCAGCAGCTTAATGGAGGGCTCGGAGACCCAGTACTTC CASSLMEGSETQYF
TRBJ2-2 TRBD1 TRBV18 - TGTGCCAGCTCACCGTCATATGGACAGGTCCAGCTGTTTTTT CASSPSYGQVQLFF
TRBJ2-3 TRBD2 TRBV7-9 - TGTGCCAGCAGCTTAGCTAGCGGGAGACTAGATACGCAGTATTTT CASSLASGRLDTQYF
TRBJ2-7 TRBD1 TRBV5-4 - TGTGCCAGCAGCTCGACAGGGGGCGACTACGAGCAGTACTTC CASSSTGGDYEQYF
TRBJ1-5 TRBD1 TRBV28 - TGTGCCAGCAATCAGGGGGCTCTTGGGCAATCAGCCCAGCATTTT CASNQGALGQSAQHF
TRBJ2-2 - TRBV6-1 - TGTGCCAGCAGTGAAACAGGGAGCACCGGGGAGCTGTTTTTT CASSETGSTGELFF
TRBJ2-3 - TRBV6-1 - TGTGCCAGCAGTTATGTGGATACGCAGTATTTT CASSYVDTQYF
TRBJ2-7 - TRBV4-2 - TGTGCCAGCAGCCAAGATTTCCTAGGGCCCTACGAGCAGTACTTC CASSQDFLGPYEQYF
TRBJ2-1 - TRBV5-1 - TGCGCCAGCAGCCCCGTATTCTCCTACAATGAGCAGTTCTTC CASSPVFSYNEQFF
TRBJ1-3 - TRBV7-8 - TGTGCCAGCAGCGTCCCATCCCTTGGTGGAAACACCATATATTTT CASSVPSLGGNTIYF
TRBJ2-7 - TRBV7-9 - TGTGCCAGCAGCTTAGCGGGCTGGTCCTCCTACGAGCAGTACTTC CASSLAGWSSYEQYF
TRBJ2-2 - TRBV27 few TGTGCCAGCAGTTTTGACAGATCGAACACCGGGGAGCTGTTTTTT CASSFDRSNTGELFF
TRBJ2-2 - TRBV7-2 - TGTGCCAGCAGCTTAGACAGGGTTGGCATCCCCGGGGAGCTGTTTTTT CASSLDRVGIPGELFF
TRBJ1-4 TRBD1 TRBV5-4 - TGTGCCAGCAGCTCTGGAACGGACAGGAACGAAAAACTGTTTTTT CASSSGTDRNEKLFF
TRBJ2-3 - TRBV6-1 - TGTGCCAGTCACCCCCGACTGAGCACAGATACGCAGTATTTT CASHPRLSTDTQYF
TRBJ2-7 TRBD1 TRBV11-1 - TGTGCCAGCAGCTTAACGCTAATAAGACCGGGACAGGGGAGAAACGAGCAGTACTTC CASSLTLIRPGQGRNEQYF
TRBJ1-2 - TRBV28 - TGTGCCAGCAGCCTCCCACAGTCGTATGGCTACACCTTC CASSLPQSYGYTF
TRBJ2-7 TRBD2 TRBV29-1 - TGCAGCGTGAAAGGGAGGGTCTCCTACGAGCAGTACTTC CSVKGRVSYEQYF
TRBJ2-7 - TRBV19 once TGTGCCAGTAGTACCAATTTACGCGCTCCATCCTACGAGCAGTACTTC CASSTNLRAPSYEQYF
TRBJ1-2 - TRBV7-9 - TGTGCCAGCACCCTTAGAGGAGCTAACTATGGCTACACCTTC CASTLRGANYGYTF
TRBJ2-7 TRBD2 TRBV7-8 - TGTGCCAGCAGCTTAAGGACTAGCGGGCGAAGGTCCCGATTATACGAGCAGTACTTC CASSLRTSGRRSRLYEQYF
TRBJ2-5 TRBD1 TRBV5-4 - TGTGCCAGCAGCGACAGGGTCCAAGAGACCCAGTACTTC CASSDRVQETQYF
TRBJ1-2 - TRBV2 - TGTGCCAGCAGTGAACGGGGGGCTTCCTATGGCTACACCTTC CASSERGASYGYTF
TRBJ2-5 TRBD2 TRBV19 - TGTGCCAGTAGTAGACTAGCGGGAGAGACCCAGTACTTC CASSRLAGETQYF
TRBJ1-1 - TRBV29-1 few TGCAGCGTTGAGACCCCTGTGAACACTGAAGCTTTCTTT CSVETPVNTEAFF
TRBJ1-5 - TRBV27 - TGTGCCAGCAGCCCCGTTGGGGAAGGGCTCAATCAGCCCCAGCATTTT CASSPVGEGLNQPQHF
TRBJ1-1 TRBD1 TRBV7-3 - TGTGCCAGCAGCTTTTGGAGCCGGGACAGGGAGTTCACTGAAGCTTTCTTT CASSFWSRDREFTEAFF
TRBJ2-7 - TRBV2 - TGTGCCAGCAATAGAGGGACGGCTAGCGCCTACGAGCAGTACTTC CASNRGTASAYEQYF
TRBJ2-3 - TRBV28 - TGTGCCAGCAGCCCTCAAGGCAGCACAGATACGCAGTATTTT CASSPQGSTDTQYF
TRBJ2-5 - TRBV7-9 - TGTGCCAGCAACTCACAGGGCTTCCCTCAAGAGACCCAGTACTTC CASNSQGFPQETQYF
TRBJ2-5 - TRBV7-2 - TGTGCCAGCAGCCTCGCGGGGCCGGAGACCCAGTACTTC CASSLAGPETQYF
TRBJ1-1 - TRBV6-5 once TGTGACAGCAGGCCCGGTACAAGGAACACTGAAGCCTTCTTT CDSRPGTRNTEAFF
TRBJ2-1 - TRBV7-3 - TGTGCCAGCAGCACTACCCAGTTGGGTGAGCAGTTCTTC CASSTTQLGEQFF
TRBJ1-1 TRBD1 TRBV6-6 - TGTGCCAGCAGGACAAGGACAGGATCAAATGAAGCTTTCTTT CASRTRTGSNEAFF
TRBJ2-7 - TRBV11-2 - TGTGCCAGCAGCTTAGATGTGGAGATCTACGAGCAGTACTTC CASSLDVEIYEQYF
TRBJ2-1 - TRBV7-3 few TGTGCCAGCAGCTTAATAGTCTACAATGAGCAGTTCTTC CASSLIVYNEQFF
TRBJ1-4 - TRBV5-1 - TGCGCCAGCAGCTTCGGGTCGGGCCGAATGGCTGAAAAACTGTTTTTT CASSFGSGRMAEKLFF
TRBJ1-1 - TRBV4-2 few TGTGCCAGCAGCCAAGATTTAAACAGGGCCAGTTTCACTGAAGCTTTCTTT CASSQDLNRASFTEAFF
TRBJ1-5 TRBD1 TRBV18 - TGTGCCAGCTCGGAGGGACAGGGGACGATACAGCCCCAGCATTTT CASSEGQGTIQPQHF
TRBJ1-4 TRBD1 TRBV2 - TGTGCCAGCAGTCGACAGGGGGGAGGTGAAAAACTGTTTTTT CASSRQGGGEKLFF
TRBJ1-1 TRBD1 TRBV5-4 once TGTGCCAGCAGCCTGGACAGGGGGTTGGTCACTGAAGCTTTTTTT CASSLDRGLVTEAFF
TRBJ2-7 - TRBV7-2 once TGTGCCAGCAGCTTACAGGGCGTTACCTACGAGCAGTACTTC CASSLQGVTYEQYF
TRBJ1-2 - TRBV15 - TGTGCCACCAGCAGAGGTGCGGGGGATGGCTACACCTTC CATSRGAGDGYTF
TRBJ2-7 - TRBV11-2 - TGTGCCAGCAGCCAGACAGGAGGTAACCACGAGCAGTACTTC CASSQTGGNHEQYF
TRBJ2-4 - TRBV4-3 few TGCGCCAGCAGCCGGGAGGAGGGAAACATTCAGTACTTC CASSREEGNIQYF
TRBJ1-2 - TRBV11-2 - TGTGCCAGTCGCCGGCTGGGGGGCCAGCACTACACCTTC CASRRLGGQHYTF
TRBJ2-5 - TRBV28 - TGTGCCAGCAGTCCCCCCGGGGAGACCCAGTACTTC CASSPPGETQYF
TRBJ2-7 - TRBV28 many TGTGCCAGCACCGCCTACGTAGGCTACGAGCAGTACTTC CASTAYVGYEQYF